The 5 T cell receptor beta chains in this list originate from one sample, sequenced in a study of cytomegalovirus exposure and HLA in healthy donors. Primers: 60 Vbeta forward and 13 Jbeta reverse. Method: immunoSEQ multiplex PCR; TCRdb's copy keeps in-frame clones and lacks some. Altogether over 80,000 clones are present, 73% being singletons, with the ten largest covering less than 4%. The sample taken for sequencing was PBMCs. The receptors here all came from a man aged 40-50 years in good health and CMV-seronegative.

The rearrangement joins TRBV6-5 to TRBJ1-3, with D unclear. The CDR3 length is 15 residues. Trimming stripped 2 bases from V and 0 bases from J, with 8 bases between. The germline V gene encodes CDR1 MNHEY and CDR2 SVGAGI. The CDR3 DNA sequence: TGTGCCAGCAGTTACGGAGGGCTCTCTGGAAACACCATATATTTT. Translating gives CASSYGGLSGNTIYF.

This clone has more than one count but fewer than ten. This CDR3 is CATSRGSVSYEQYF. For the CDR3, the DNA is TGTGCCACCAGCAGAGGGTCAGTGTCCTACGAGCAGTACTTC. The chain is built from TRBV15 and TRBJ2-7, with unresolved D. This CDR3 region has 14 residues. Germline CDR1 and CDR2: LNHNV and YYDKDF (reference sequence). Trimming removed 1 base from V and 1 base from J, with 8 bases in between.

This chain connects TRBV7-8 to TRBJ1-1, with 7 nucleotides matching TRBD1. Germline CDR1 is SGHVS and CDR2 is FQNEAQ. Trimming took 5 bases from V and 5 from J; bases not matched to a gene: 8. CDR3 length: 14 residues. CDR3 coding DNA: TGTGCCAGCAGCCGCGACAGGGTATGGACTGAAGCTTTCTTT. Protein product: CASSRDRVWTEAFF.

The CDR3 protein is CASRRRGVYNEQFF. CDR3 in DNA: TGTGCCAGCCGGAGACGGGGGGTGTACAATGAGCAGTTCTTC. The chain joins TRBV28 to TRBJ2-1; 7 nucleotides match TRBD2. This CDR3 is built from 14 residues. With V trimmed by 8 bases and J by 4 bases, 8 bases remained unmatched. CDR1 and CDR2 (germline): MDHEN, SYDVKM.

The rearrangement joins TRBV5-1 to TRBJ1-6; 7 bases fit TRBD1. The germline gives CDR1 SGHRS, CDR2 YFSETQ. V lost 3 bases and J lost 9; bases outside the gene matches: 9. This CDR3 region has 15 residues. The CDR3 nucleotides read TGCGCCAGCAGCTCCTCTACAGGGGATGGTTCACCCCTCCACTTT. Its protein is CASSSSTGDGSPLHF. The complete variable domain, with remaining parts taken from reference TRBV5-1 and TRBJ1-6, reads KAGVTQTPRYLIKTRGQQVTLSCSPISGHRSVSWYQQTPGQGLQFLFEYFSETQRNKGNFPGRFSGRQFSNSRSEMNVSTLELGDSALYLCASSSSTGDGSPLHFGNGTRLTVT.